Presented here are 29 T cell receptor beta chains from one specimen sequenced in a study of cytomegalovirus exposure and HLA in healthy donors. With 60 Vbeta and 13 Jbeta primers, the PCR was carried out. Clones were read by immunoSEQ multiplex PCR, and TCRdb kept only the in-frame ones, dropping some. Of some 130,000 clones in the sample, around 81% were seen once. The sequencing sample was made of PBMCs. These receptors were collected from a woman in her 50s in good health and CMV-seronegative.

V gene TRBV15 combines with J gene TRBJ2-1; 12 bases agree with TRBD2. Per germline, CDR1 LNHNV and CDR2 YYDKDF (reference sequence). Losses at the gene ends were 6 bases for V and 8 bases for J; bases not matched to a gene: 8. The CDR3 loop spans 15 amino acids. CDR3 residues: CATSPTSGSTDEQFF. CDR3 in DNA: TGTGCCACCAGTCCGACTAGCGGGAGCACAGATGAGCAGTTCTTC.

The CDR3 DNA sequence: TGTGCCAGCAGCGGACGGACTAGCGGGAGGTTATACGAGCAGTACTTC. This translates into CASSGRTSGRLYEQYF. This chain joins TRBV9 and TRBJ2-7, with 14 bases lining up with TRBD2. The J segment lost 4 bases and the V segment lost 3 bases, leaving 6 bases of the junction unmatched. The germline V gene encodes CDR1 SGDLS and CDR2 YYNGEE. This CDR3 spans 16 amino acids.

The CDR3 sequence: CASSSGTISGELFF. CDR3 bases: TGCGCCAGCAGCTCCGGGACTATTTCGGGCGAGCTGTTTTTT. The chain combines TRBV4-3 with TRBJ2-2; 7 positions match TRBD2. Germline V gene sequence: CDR1 LGHNA, CDR2 YSLEER. Trimming took 5 bases from V and 11 from J; bases not matched to a gene: 11. The CDR3 spans 14 residues.

This rearrangement joins TRBV30 to TRBJ1-2; no clear D gene. CDR1 is GTSNPN and CDR2 is SVGIG in the germline V gene (reference sequence). The CDR3 consists of 14 residues. Trimming took 0 bases from V and 8 from J, leaving 16 bases between them. The DNA for the CDR3 is TGTGCCTGGAGTGTACGGGTGGCCCCGCAAGGCTACACCTTC. The encoded protein is CAWSVRVAPQGYTF.

The table lists this clone with a few counts. This chain joins TRBV4-2 and TRBJ2-3; 14 bases align to TRBD2. The V gene's germline CDR1 is LGHNA and CDR2 YNFKEQ. The J segment lost 6 bases and the V segment lost 5 bases, leaving 4 bases of the junction unmatched. The CDR3 covers 15 residues. Here the CDR3 reads CASSETSGGGDTQYF. CDR3 sequence (DNA): TGTGCCAGCAGCGAGACTAGCGGGGGGGGTGATACGCAGTATTTT.

This clone was counted only a few times. This chain links TRBV30 with TRBJ1-1, with D possibly matching TRBD1 (6 bases). Trimming shortened V by 3 bases and J by 1 base, and 9 bases separated the two germline ends. Germline V gene sequence: CDR1 GTSNPN, CDR2 SVGIG (reference sequence). This CDR3 is 13 amino acids long. CDR3 coding DNA: TGTGCCTGGAGGATAGGGGGGAACACTGAAGCTTTCTTT. Translation gives CAWRIGGNTEAFF.

J is TRBJ2-2 and V is TRBV28; 7 positions match TRBD2. The CDR3 contains 14 residues. Germline V lookup: CDR1 MDHEN, CDR2 SYDVKM. V lost 6 bases and J lost 2; bases outside the gene matches: 3. This chain's CDR3 is CASRTGLNTGELFF. CDR3 in DNA: TGTGCCAGCAGAACGGGACTAAACACCGGGGAGCTGTTTTTT.

V gene TRBV7-9 combines with J gene TRBJ2-7; TRBD2 aligns across 12 bases. The CDR3 loop spans 18 amino acids. V lost 5 bases and J lost 1; bases outside the gene matches: 12. Germline-derived CDR1 and CDR2 are SEHNR and FQNEAQ (reference sequence). The CDR3 DNA sequence: TGTGCCAGCAGCCCTGCAGACTTACTAGCGGGAGGTTCCTACGAGCAGTACTTC. Translating it yields CASSPADLLAGGSYEQYF.

On this clone itself: A junction boundary mismatches the germline segment, possibly from a read error. CDR3 sequence: CASREGASGSGTDTQYF. CDR3 bases: TGTGCCAGCAGAGAAGGGGCTAGCGGGAGTGGTACAGATACGCAGTATTTT. The chain has TRBV2 and TRBJ2-3; 10 nucleotides line up with TRBD2. The CDR3 sequence is 17 residues long. Per the germline V gene, CDR1 is SNHLY and CDR2 is FYNNEI.

This chain uses TRBV7-2 with TRBJ1-5; TRBD1 agrees at 7 bases. The CDR3 totals 16 residues. The V gene end was trimmed by 1 base and the J gene end by 4 bases; junction bases not matched to a gene: 7. Germline V gene sequence: CDR1 SGHTA, CDR2 FQGNSA. CDR3 region: CASSLDGTAFNQPQHF. The CDR3 nucleotides are TGTGCCAGCAGCTTAGACGGGACAGCCTTTAATCAGCCCCAGCATTTT.

This clone has a handful of counts. The chain uses TRBV7-3 and TRBJ1-1; 7 nucleotides match TRBD1. From germline, CDR1 is SGHTA and CDR2 FQGTGA. The CDR3 is 13 amino acids. After removal of 5 bases from V and 11 bases from J, the junction contained 11 bases not matched to a gene. CDR3 region: CASSTRQGALAFF. Written as DNA, the CDR3 is TGTGCCAGCAGCACCCGACAGGGCGCTTTGGCTTTCTTT.

The gene calls are TRBV28 and TRBJ1-2; 7 nucleotides match TRBD1. V lost 9 bases, J lost 8 bases, and 12 bases stayed unmatched. Germline CDR1 is MDHEN and CDR2 is SYDVKM. CDR3 length: 13 residues. The CDR3 sequence: CASRQGVDKGYTF. The CDR3 DNA reads TGTGCCAGTAGACAGGGCGTTGACAAAGGCTACACCTTC.

The CDR3 protein is CASSYGQTVFYEQYV. The CDR3 nucleotides are TGTGCCAGCAGCTATGGACAGACAGTTTTCTACGAGCAGTACGTC. The chain links TRBV7-9 to TRBJ2-7; D possibly corresponds to TRBD1 (6 bases). CDR1 is SEHNR, CDR2 FQNEAQ, per germline (reference sequence). The CDR3 has 15 residues. With 4 bases removed from V and 3 bases from J, the gap between germline ends came to 16 bases.

V usage is TRBV7-6 and J usage is TRBJ1-4; a weak D match, TRBD1 (6 bases). The germline V gene encodes CDR1 SGHVS and CDR2 FNYEAQ. The CDR3 has 15 residues. V gave up 1 base and J gave up 5 bases, with 11 bases separating them. CDR3 in DNA: TGTGCCAGCAGCTTAGAGACAGGTTGGAATGAAAAACTGTTTTTT. Encoded protein: CASSLETGWNEKLFF.

The chain is built from TRBV5-4 and TRBJ2-7; tentatively, D is TRBD1 (5 bases). The CDR3 runs 14 residues. V was cut by 1 base and J by 2 bases, with 10 bases left in between. Germline CDR1 SGHNT, CDR2 YYREEE (reference sequence). The CDR3 coding sequence is TGTGCCAGCAGCTTGTCACAGGACACCTACGAGCAGTACTTC. It yields the protein CASSLSQDTYEQYF.

This clone was recorded once. V is TRBV28 and J is TRBJ1-5, with TRBD1 identical over 7 bases. From germline, CDR1 is MDHEN and CDR2 SYDVKM. CDR3 length: 17 amino acids. V lost 7 bases to trimming and J lost 0 bases; unmatched junction nucleotides: 12. The DNA of the CDR3 is TGTGCCAGCACTCCTTTTTCCGGGACAGATAGCAATCAGCCCCAGCATTTT. The encoded protein is CASTPFSGTDSNQPQHF. The full variable domain, in which reference TRBV28 and TRBJ1-5 provide the parts outside the CDR3, is DVKVTQSSRYLVKRTGEKVFLECVQDMDHENMFWYRQDPGLGLRLIYFSYDVKMKEKGDIPEGYSVSREKKERFSLILESASTNQTSMYLCASTPFSGTDSNQPQHFGDGTRLSIL.

The chain recombines TRBV5-4 with TRBJ2-7; 7 bases align to TRBD1. From germline, CDR1 is SGHNT and CDR2 YYREEE (reference sequence). This CDR3 is built from 14 residues. The trim removed 4 bases at V and 3 bases at J, leaving 7 bases unmatched. DNA of the CDR3: TGTGCCAGCAGCAAACCGGGACAGAACTACGAGCAGTACTTC. Its protein product is CASSKPGQNYEQYF.

The rearrangement uses TRBV30 and TRBJ2-3; 11 nucleotides agree with TRBD2. Unmatched junction bases numbered 4, after V lost 2 bases and J lost 3 bases. Germline CDR1 GTSNPN, CDR2 SVGIG (reference sequence). This CDR3 is built from 15 residues. The CDR3 DNA follows: TGTGCCTGGAGTATAGCGGGAGGGGGTACAGATACGCAGTATTTT. It encodes CAWSIAGGGTDTQYF.

The rearrangement uses TRBV7-2 and TRBJ2-7, with a weak D call TRBD1 (5 bases). V was pared by 6 bases and J by 3 bases, with 9 bases between. Germline V gene lookup returns CDR1 SGHTA and CDR2 FQGNSA. This CDR3 spans 12 amino acids. Here the CDR3 reads CASSKQDYEQYF. For the CDR3, the DNA is TGTGCCAGCAGTAAACAGGACTACGAGCAGTACTTC.

The genes are TRBV25-1 and TRBJ2-4; 7 bases agree with TRBD2. CDR1 is MGHDK, CDR2 SYGVNS, per germline. The V and J ends lost 6 bases and 12 bases, in that order; junction bases with no gene match: 11. The CDR3 contains 13 residues. The CDR3 loop reads CASREWGEGTQYF. CDR3 bases: TGTGCCAGCAGGGAGTGGGGGGAGGGGACTCAGTACTTC.

The chain joins TRBV29-1 to TRBJ2-5, with D perhaps TRBD2 (5 bases). The length of the CDR3 is 12 residues. Between the trimmed V and J ends, which lost 7 bases and 7 bases, there was a span of 16 bases. Germline CDR1 SQVTM, CDR2 ANQGSEA. CDR3 loop: CSAGERSGTQYF. The CDR3 nucleotides are TGCAGCGCTGGGGAGCGTTCGGGGACCCAGTACTTC.

V is TRBV4-2 and J is TRBJ2-3, with 7 positions matching TRBD2. This CDR3 is built from 16 residues. Unmatched junction bases numbered 5, after V lost 0 bases and J lost 2 bases. The germline V gene has CDR1 LGHNA and CDR2 YNFKEQ. The CDR3 protein is CASSQDGGGDTDTQYF. The CDR3 region has the DNA TGTGCCAGCAGCCAAGATGGCGGGGGTGACACAGATACGCAGTATTTT.

The count of this clone is one. CDR3 nucleotides: TGTGCCAGCAGCCGGGACAGGGCCTCGGAGACCCAGTACTTC. Translated, it gives CASSRDRASETQYF. This chain uses TRBV7-9 with TRBJ2-5; 9 bases are shared with TRBD1. V lost 5 bases and J lost 5; bases outside the gene matches: 6. The CDR3 sequence is 14 residues long. Germline assignment: CDR1 SEHNR and CDR2 FQNEAQ (reference sequence).

About this clone itself: At one end, the junction sequence differs from germline, possibly due to a read error. CDR3 DNA sequence: TGTGCCAGCCGCGTGGGAGGTAAGGACACTGAAGCTTTCTTT. This sequence encodes CASRVGGKDTEAFF. The chain employs TRBV9 and TRBJ1-1; no reliable D call. The CDR3 consists of 14 residues. Per germline, CDR1 SGDLS and CDR2 YYNGEE.

The chain combines TRBV4-1 with TRBJ2-7; 9 nucleotides line up with TRBD1. Germline V gene data show CDR1 as MGHRA and CDR2 as YSYEKL. This CDR3 region has 16 residues. Trimming took 5 bases from V and 2 from J; bases not matched to a gene: 10. CDR3 sequence: CASSSREGTGTYEQYV. As DNA, the CDR3 is TGCGCCAGCAGCTCAAGGGAAGGGACAGGGACCTACGAGCAGTACGTC.

In DNA form, the CDR3 reads TGTGCCAGCTCACCGGTCAAAGGGGGTAGCGGGACCGAGCAGTACTTC. Residues: CASSPVKGGSGTEQYF. This chain connects TRBV18 to TRBJ2-7; 8 bases agree with TRBD2. Losses at the gene ends were 3 bases for V and 6 bases for J; bases not matched to a gene: 13. Germline V gene sequence: CDR1 KGHSH, CDR2 LQKENI. The CDR3 has 16 amino acids.

The V gene is TRBV7-3, the J gene TRBJ2-2; the D is unclear. Germline V gene data show CDR1 as SGHTA and CDR2 as FQGTGA. The V and J ends lost 2 bases and 1 base respectively, with 5 bases between them. This CDR3 has 14 amino acids. In DNA form, the CDR3 reads TGTGCCAGCAGCTTAGTAGTGAACACCGGGGAGCTGTTTTTT. Translating it yields CASSLVVNTGELFF.

The rearrangement uses TRBV30 and TRBJ2-2; 8 positions match TRBD2. The CDR3 is 16 amino acids. Germline V gene data show CDR1 as GTSNPN and CDR2 as SVGIG (reference sequence). J gave up 6 bases and V 0 bases, and 9 bases lay outside the gene matches. The CDR3 region has the DNA TGTGCCTGGAGTGTAGGGGCGGGAGGTTCGTCCGGGGAGCTGTTTTTT. This translates into CAWSVGAGGSSGELFF. Variable domain in full (rest from reference TRBV30 and TRBJ2-2): SQTIHQWPATLVQPVGSPLSLECTVEGTSNPNLYWYRQAAGRGLQLLFYSVGIGQISSEVPQNLSASRPQDRQFILSSKKLLLSDSGFYLCAWSVGAGGSSGELFFGEGSRLTVL.

This clone came up a few times. This chain joins TRBV2 and TRBJ2-2; TRBD2 aligns across 7 bases. With V trimmed by 4 bases and J by 4 bases, 6 bases remained unmatched. Germline CDR1 reads SNHLY; CDR2 reads FYNNEI. This CDR3 has 15 amino acids. The CDR3, as DNA: TGTGCCAGCAGTGTCGTGCAGCGGGGCACCGGGGAGCTGTTTTTT. Translation gives CASSVVQRGTGELFF.